This T cell receptor (beta chain) was recovered during a study of blood T cell repertoires in COVID-19 (dated by TCRdb to the early 2020s). About the investigation overall: Samples covering the acute and convalescent phases of COVID-19 were provided by collaborators in the United States, Italy and Spain. The material from the prospective study consisted of cDNA or gDNA derived from T cells, B-cell-depleted T cells, or PBMCs. Subjects who had been exposed to COVID-19, were actively infected with it, or had recovered from it provided the deeply sampled blood TCRbeta repertoires that made up the dataset. A freely available public database, intended as a resource for researchers studying the immune response to SARS-CoV-2, is where the repertoires were released. The samples were drawn from two sources: the first 160 participants of the ongoing ImmuneRACE study, and fewer than 1,500 subjects contributed by 6 global collaborators. The sample metadata nearly always contained a de-identified subject ID, COVID-19 status, age in years and sex. Where HLA class I and class II types were available, the types were taken from metadata supplied by the sample provider, not from assay-based typing. Study-wide conclusions, independent of this receptor: The amount of clinical and demographic metadata varied by source and participant and was provided uncurated.

The CDR3 numbers 15 residues from cysteine through phenylalanine. Solely the CDR3 DNA is kept, with 45 bases framed from the first base. From a lookup of the germline V gene, CDR1 and CDR2 are LGHNA and YNFKEQ. Here V drops 9 bases and J drops 7 bases, and the junction holds 9 bases not matched to any gene. Only one count was recorded for this clone. The specificity of this receptor is unknown. Nothing much larger sits one base from this clone, and base qualities are not available. Whole blood was collected in K2EDTA tubes by collaborating institutions according to the institutions' own protocols. Collaborator samples were shipped for TCRbeta analysis as frozen whole blood, isolated PBMCs, or DNA extracted from either sample type. TCRbeta CDR3 regions were amplified from genomic DNA using the immunoSEQ Assay, a bias-controlled multiplex PCR. The authors' pipeline ran thus. Nucleated cell counts per sample were estimated from amplification of reference gene primers within the assay. To quantify the absolute abundance of each unique TCRbeta CDR3 rearrangement, sequence reads were collapsed and filtered. For each sample, productive Simpson clonality was calculated as the square root of Simpson's diversity index across productive rearrangements. Entries here come from immuneACCESS through TCRdb and include only in-frame sequences with V and J called. Some clones fail to appear in such tables; in the studies checked, an unresolved V gene covers under half of the shortfall, and the cause of the remainder is unknown. The V and J calls and clone size are taken from that table; D and trimming were inferred from the DNA. Recorded for this sample are 100,000 to 150,000 clones; approximately 74% of them occurred a single time. The top ten clones comprise 5.5% of the sample.

The sequence came from a man in his fifties or sixties with acute or convalescent COVID-19. The chain couples TRBV4-2 to TRBJ1-6, and 10 bases in between align with TRBD1. The sample comprised peripheral blood. This receptor has the CDR3 CASSYRDRGNSPLHF. In nucleotides, the sequence is TGTGCCAGTTCTTACCGGGACAGGGGAAATTCACCCCTCCACTTT.